This is a list of T cell receptor beta chains from one sample in a study of technical replicates of blood from several donors. The protocol was immunoSEQ multiplex PCR, while the TCRdb copy is restricted to in-frame clones and leaves out a portion. The sample lists tens of thousands of clones, 86% seen once, with roughly 5.3% in the top ten. Specimen: PBMCs. The origin of the receptors is a human donor in good health. Some clones in this sample may be carry-over from other donors' samples. Both conserved end residues are part of each CDR3. D genes are given only for firm matches. Only part of the rows carry a size: once, few, many, or a class if the clone is expanded.

CDR3,DNA,J,size,D,V
CASSLRDSYNSPLHF,TGTGCCAGCAGCTTACGGGACAGCTATAATTCACCCCTCCACTTT,TRBJ1-6,NA,TRBD1,TRBV7-3
CASSLGAGSSYGYTF,TGTGCCAGCAGCTTAGGCGCGGGGAGTAGTTATGGCTACACCTTC,TRBJ1-2,NA,NA,TRBV4-2
CASRGLDGETQYF,TGCGCCAGCAGAGGACTTGACGGGGAGACCCAGTACTTC,TRBJ2-5,NA,NA,TRBV5-1
CASSLDPSYGYTF,TGTGCCAGCAGCTTGGACCCGAGCTATGGCTACACCTTC,TRBJ1-2,NA,NA,TRBV5-4
CASRDRGNYGYTF,TGTGCCAGCAGGGACAGGGGAAACTATGGCTACACCTTC,TRBJ1-2,NA,TRBD1,TRBV5-4
CASSYTRTGGNSGELFF,TGCGCCAGCAGCTATACTAGGACAGGGGGCAATTCCGGGGAGCTGTTTTTT,TRBJ2-2,NA,TRBD1,TRBV5-1
CASSPGRGQGTTEAFF,TGCGCCAGCAGCCCAGGAAGGGGACAGGGAACCACTGAAGCTTTCTTT,TRBJ1-1,NA,TRBD1,TRBV4-3
CASSVDPDRGLNEQFF,TGTGCCAGCAGCGTCGACCCGGACAGGGGTCTCAATGAGCAGTTCTTC,TRBJ2-1,NA,TRBD1,TRBV9
CASSSSGVMLGELFF,TGTGCCAGCAGCTCTAGCGGAGTTATGCTCGGGGAGCTGTTTTTT,TRBJ2-2,NA,TRBD2,TRBV7-2
CASSPRGGAGEKLFF,TGTGCCAGCAGCCCCCGTGGTGGGGCGGGAGAAAAACTGTTTTTT,TRBJ1-4,NA,NA,TRBV6-6
CAISGGTGGVNEQFF,TGTGCCATCAGTGGCGGGACAGGGGGTGTCAATGAGCAGTTCTTC,TRBJ2-1,once,TRBD1,TRBV10-3
CASSRQGSLSDTQYF,TGTGCCAGCAGTAGACAGGGTTCTCTCTCAGATACGCAGTATTTT,TRBJ2-3,NA,TRBD1,TRBV2
CASSQDPREEFF,TGCGCCAGCAGCCAAGATCCGCGGGAGGAGTTCTTC,TRBJ2-1,once,TRBD2,TRBV4-1
CASSSWLADLYNEQFF,TGTGCCAGTAGTAGTTGGCTAGCGGATCTATACAATGAGCAGTTCTTC,TRBJ2-1,NA,TRBD2,TRBV19
CASSLRQGEVNEKLFF,TGTGCCAGCAGCCTACGACAGGGAGAGGTTAATGAAAAACTGTTTTTT,TRBJ1-4,NA,TRBD1,TRBV2
CASSQDAGNNEKLFF,TGCGCCAGCAGCCAAGATGCAGGGAATAATGAAAAACTGTTTTTT,TRBJ1-4,NA,NA,TRBV4-3
CASSPAQNRYEQYF,TGTGCCAGCAGCCCCGCACAGAATCGCTACGAGCAGTACTTC,TRBJ2-7,NA,NA,TRBV7-2
CASSPGQEAVYEQYF,TGTGCCAGCAGCCCGGGACAGGAAGCAGTCTACGAGCAGTACTTC,TRBJ2-7,NA,TRBD1,TRBV7-9
CASSPRGAGELFF,TGTGCCAGCAGCCCACGGGGGGCCGGGGAGCTGTTTTTT,TRBJ2-2,few,TRBD2,TRBV7-6
CASISRGSGSQPQHF,TGTGCCAGTATTTCCAGGGGATCGGGGAGCCAGCCCCAGCATTTT,TRBJ1-5,NA,NA,TRBV19
CASSAPVGGAEDTQYF,TGTGCCAGCAGTGCCCCGGTCGGGGGGGCTGAAGATACGCAGTATTTT,TRBJ2-3,NA,TRBD2,TRBV6-1
CAISQGAKAFF,TGTGCCATCAGTCAGGGGGCAAAAGCTTTCTTT,TRBJ1-1,NA,TRBD1,TRBV10-3
CASSLVRTGGLAYEQYF,TGTGCCAGCAGCTTAGTCAGGACAGGGGGCCTGGCCTACGAGCAGTACTTC,TRBJ2-7,NA,TRBD1,TRBV11-2
CASSEGIGVDTQYF,TGTGCCAGCAGTGAAGGGATAGGGGTAGATACGCAGTATTTT,TRBJ2-3,NA,NA,TRBV2
CASSARDFSYEQYF,TGTGCCAGCAGCGCCCGGGACTTCTCCTACGAGCAGTACTTC,TRBJ2-7,NA,NA,TRBV5-4
CAWSQFQGAAAFF,TGTGCCTGGAGTCAATTCCAGGGGGCCGCTGCTTTCTTT,TRBJ1-1,NA,TRBD1,TRBV30
CASSEPGLAGGETQYF,TGTGCCAGCAGTGAACCGGGACTAGCGGGGGGAGAGACCCAGTACTTC,TRBJ2-5,NA,TRBD2,TRBV6-1
CASSVVPGVETQYF,TGTGCCAGCAGCGTAGTTCCGGGAGTAGAGACCCAGTACTTC,TRBJ2-5,NA,NA,TRBV9
CASSLKAGETYEQYF,TGTGCCAGCAGCTTAAAGGCGGGGGAAACCTACGAGCAGTACTTC,TRBJ2-7,NA,TRBD2,TRBV7-2
CASSPKTGGNQPQHF,TGTGCCAGCAGCCCTAAGACAGGGGGAAATCAGCCCCAGCATTTT,TRBJ1-5,few,TRBD1,TRBV7-2
CASSLDAGPSYEQYF,TGTGCCAGCAGCTTAGACGCAGGGCCATCCTACGAGCAGTACTTC,TRBJ2-7,NA,NA,TRBV7-6
CASSSPGTGVTEQFF,TGTGCCAGCAGCTCCCCCGGGACAGGGGTTACTGAGCAGTTCTTC,TRBJ2-1,NA,TRBD1,TRBV11-2
CASSLVGTSAYEQYF,TGTGCCAGCAGCTTAGTGGGGACTAGCGCATACGAGCAGTACTTC,TRBJ2-7,few,TRBD2,TRBV7-2
CASSQVIQGRDYGYTF,TGTGCCAGCAGCCAAGTGATTCAGGGAAGGGACTATGGCTACACCTTC,TRBJ1-2,once,NA,TRBV4-2
CASSPSGKTYNEQFF,TGTGCCAGCAGTCCCTCAGGGAAAACCTACAATGAGCAGTTCTTC,TRBJ2-1,few,NA,TRBV6-6
CASSLGGLGGEQYF,TGTGCCAGCAGCTTAGGTGGCCTAGGGGGCGAGCAGTACTTC,TRBJ2-7,NA,NA,TRBV7-8
CASSKGVHYEQYF,TGTGCCAGCAGCAAGGGAGTGCACTACGAGCAGTACTTC,TRBJ2-7,NA,NA,TRBV7-9
CASSRTSGGAGDEQYF,TGTGCCAGCAGTAGGACTAGCGGGGGGGCTGGAGACGAGCAGTACTTC,TRBJ2-7,many,TRBD2,TRBV6-4
CASSRDRGRGEQYF,TGTGCCAGTAGCAGGGACAGGGGGCGCGGGGAGCAGTACTTC,TRBJ2-7,NA,TRBD1,TRBV19
CASSLRGGFNTEAFF,TGTGCCAGCAGCTTGCGGGGGGGATTTAACACTGAAGCTTTCTTT,TRBJ1-1,NA,NA,TRBV5-4
CSVEDLWLAGGAREQFF,TGCAGCGTTGAAGATCTCTGGCTAGCGGGGGGGGCTCGGGAGCAGTTCTTC,TRBJ2-1,NA,TRBD2,TRBV29-1
CSVVASVNEQFF,TGCAGCGTTGTGGCTAGTGTCAATGAGCAGTTCTTC,TRBJ2-1,few,NA,TRBV29-1